This is a list of T cell receptor beta chains from one sample in a study of blood T cells in healthy people across ages. TCRdb called the 5' RACE reads again in MiXCR, with one record for every CDR3 protein. The data hold 350,000 to 450,000 distinct CDR3 sequences, with 45% to 60% observed a single time. Sequenced: blood. The receptor source for this set is a man between 60 and 70 years old in good health. Both conserved end residues are part of each CDR3. A D gene is named only where the DNA matches it firmly. Size is omitted from some rows. Given values are once, few, many or a class for expanded clones.

d_gene	abundance	v_gene	len	j_gene	CDR3nt	CDR3aa
TRBD1	.	TRBV9	13	TRBJ2-7	TGTGCCAGCTCCCGGGACAGCCGCTACGAGCAGTACTTC	CASSRDSRYEQYF
.	.	TRBV11-2	15	TRBJ2-4	TGTGCCAGCAGCTTAGGGGGGATGGCCAAAAACATTCAGTACTTC	CASSLGGMAKNIQYF
.	.	TRBV5-5	14	TRBJ1-1	TGTGCCAGCAGCTTGGACTTTCTGAACACTGAAGCTTTCTTT	CASSLDFLNTEAFF
.	many	TRBV6-5	14	TRBJ2-7	TGTGCCAGCAGTTACTCGGGCGGTTACTACGAGCAGTACTTC	CASSYSGGYYEQYF
.	once	TRBV7-9	17	TRBJ2-1	TGTGCCAGCAGCTTAGCGCCGAGGGTACCCCGAAGAGGGGGGCGGTTCTTC	CASSLAPRVPRRGGRFF
TRBD1	.	TRBV7-2	16	TRBJ1-1	TGTGCCAGCAGCTTAGCAATATCGACAGGGTACACTGAAGCTTTCTTT	CASSLAISTGYTEAFF
.	.	TRBV12-5	17	TRBJ2-2	TGTGCTAGTGCCGCCCGAAGGGTACGGAGGCATCCCGGGGAGCTGTTTTTT	CASAARRVRRHPGELFF
.	.	TRBV7-2	14	TRBJ2-1	TGTGCCAGCAGCCCCCCCCCTGGAATGAATGAGCAGTTCTTC	CASSPPPGMNEQFF
.	.	TRBV12-5	13	TRBJ2-7	TGTGCTAGTGGTTTGGTACTCCCGGACGAGCAGTACTTC	CASGLVLPDEQYF
TRBD1	.	TRBV12-3/TRBV12-4	14	TRBJ1-5	TGTGCCAGCAGAACCGGGACAGGGAATCAGCCCCAGCATTTT	CASRTGTGNQPQHF
.	many	TRBV28	15	TRBJ2-7	TGTGCCAGCAGTCCACTCATCCGGAGCTCCTACGAGCAGTACTTC	CASSPLIRSSYEQYF
.	many	TRBV14	14	TRBJ2-3	TGTGCCAGCAGCCTACAGATTCCTTCAGATACGCAGTATTTT	CASSLQIPSDTQYF
.	few	TRBV7-2	12	TRBJ2-7	TGTGCCAGCAGGGCTACAGGGTACGAGCAGTACTTC	CASRATGYEQYF
TRBD2	few	TRBV7-9	17	TRBJ2-3	TGTGCCAGCAGCTTAGGGGCTAGCGGGGGCCGCACAGATACGCAGTATTTT	CASSLGASGGRTDTQYF
.	.	TRBV6-6	14	TRBJ1-4	TGTGCCAGCAGTTACGGCCGGGGTGGTGAAAAACTGTTTTTT	CASSYGRGGEKLFF
.	few	TRBV28	15	TRBJ2-6	TGTGCCAGCATCGGCGTGAACTCTGGGGCCAACGTCCTGACTTTC	CASIGVNSGANVLTF
.	.	TRBV27	15	TRBJ2-5	TGTGCCAGCAGTTTAAGGCCGGGGGCTGGGGAGACCCAGTACTTC	CASSLRPGAGETQYF
.	.	TRBV20-1	12	TRBJ2-1	TGCAGTGCCCCCAGGTTCAGCAATGAGCAGTTCTTC	CSAPRFSNEQFF
TRBD1	.	TRBV9	16	TRBJ2-7	TGTGCCAGCAGCCGAAGCCTGGGGGGACAGGGCCACGAGCAGTACTTC	CASSRSLGGQGHEQYF
.	.	TRBV20-1	15	TRBJ2-1	TGCAGTGCTAGGACGAGGGCAGGGAGGTTGGGTGAGCAGTTCTTC	CSARTRAGRLGEQFF
.	few	TRBV4-3	13	TRBJ2-4	TGCGCCAGCAGCCAAGATTTTGGGGGCATTCAGTACTTC	CASSQDFGGIQYF
.	.	TRBV7-2	15	TRBJ2-1	TGTGCCAGCAGCTTGGGCGGGAACCCCTACAATGAGCAGTTCTTC	CASSLGGNPYNEQFF
.	.	TRBV20-1	14	TRBJ1-3	TGCAGTGCCCGGGGGGACCGGGGAGGAAACACCATATATTTT	CSARGDRGGNTIYF
TRBD2	.	TRBV20-1	15	TRBJ2-1	TGCAGTGCTACCGAACCTAGCGGGAGGGCCCCTGAGCAGTTCTTC	CSATEPSGRAPEQFF
TRBD2	.	TRBV3-1	15	TRBJ2-3	TGTGCCAGCAGCCACCGGGGGGTGAGCACAGATACGCAGTATTTT	CASSHRGVSTDTQYF
TRBD2	.	TRBV7-8	17	TRBJ2-5	TGTGCCAGCAGCTTAGGGGCTAGCGGGAGGGCCAGGGAGACCCAGTACTTC	CASSLGASGRARETQYF
.	.	TRBV2	11	TRBJ2-1	TGTGCCAGCAGTGTGGGGTTCGAGCAGTTCTTC	CASSVGFEQFF
TRBD2	.	TRBV7-9	14	TRBJ2-3	TGTGCCAGCAGCGCAAGGACTAGTATAGATACGCAGTATTTT	CASSARTSIDTQYF
.	.	TRBV15	14	TRBJ2-2	TGTGCCACCAGCAGAGATCGGGGTACTGGGGAGCTGTTTTTT	CATSRDRGTGELFF
.	.	TRBV30	11	TRBJ2-5	TGTGCCGGGAGTGACGGCGAGACCCAGTACTTC	CAGSDGETQYF
.	.	TRBV20-1	13	TRBJ1-1	TGCAGTGCTAGAGAGGACCCGAACACTGAAGCTTTCTTT	CSAREDPNTEAFF
TRBD1	few	TRBV2	13	TRBJ2-7	TGTGCCAGCATTGGGACAGGGGATTACGAGCAGTACTTC	CASIGTGDYEQYF
TRBD1	few	TRBV7-3	15	TRBJ2-5	TGTGCCAGCAGCTTATTCGCCAGGGGGCAAGAGACCCAGTACTTC	CASSLFARGQETQYF
TRBD1	.	TRBV25-1	12	TRBJ2-7	TGTGCCAGTGGGACAGGGGTCTACGAGCAGTACTTC	CASGTGVYEQYF
.	.	TRBV20-1	14	TRBJ1-6	TGCAGTGCTAGAGCGGGGGGACCTGGATCACCCCTCCACTTT	CSARAGGPGSPLHF
.	.	TRBV10-3	14	TRBJ2-6	TGTGCCATCAGTGGGGAAGGGGGGGCCAACGTCCTGACTTTC	CAISGEGGANVLTF
.	few	TRBV14	15	TRBJ2-4	TGTGCCAGCAGCCGCACGGGGGGCTCCAAAAACATTCAGTACTTC	CASSRTGGSKNIQYF
.	few	TRBV2	16	TRBJ2-7	TGTGCCAGCAGTGAAGCGGCGGCGGCTAAAGGCTACGAGCAGTACTTC	CASSEAAAAKGYEQYF
TRBD1	.	TRBV29-1	13	TRBJ2-1	TGCAGCGTTGAAGGGACAGGGGTTGATGAGCAGTTCTTC	CSVEGTGVDEQFF
TRBD2	few	TRBV20-1	14	TRBJ2-5	TGCAGTGCTAGAGGACTAGCGGCCCAAGAGACCCAGTACTTC	CSARGLAAQETQYF
TRBD2	many	TRBV5-6	15	TRBJ2-5	TGTGCCAGCAGCCCCGGGACTAGAGGCGCAGAGACCCAGTACTTC	CASSPGTRGAETQYF
.	few	TRBV6-1	12	TRBJ2-7	TGTGCCAGCAGTGAAGCTGGCAAAGTGCAGTACTTC	CASSEAGKVQYF
TRBD2	.	TRBV28	14	TRBJ2-7	TGTGCCAGCAGCGTCGGGACTAGCATCTACGAGCAGTACTTC	CASSVGTSIYEQYF
TRBD1	.	TRBV12-3/TRBV12-4	15	TRBJ2-5	TGTGCCAGCATTTTAGGGACAGGGGGTCAAGAGACCCAGTACTTC	CASILGTGGQETQYF
TRBD1	.	TRBV6-5	15	TRBJ1-1	TGTGCCAGCAGGCTTAGTGGGCAGGGGGGTACTGAAGCTTTCTTT	CASRLSGQGGTEAFF
TRBD2	.	TRBV4-2	15	TRBJ2-1	TGTGCCAGCAGCCAAGGGCCTAGCGGGAGGGATGAGCAGTTCTTC	CASSQGPSGRDEQFF
.	few	TRBV10-3	14	TRBJ1-2	TGTGCCATCAGTACCGGGACCAGCCTCTATGGCTACACCTTC	CAISTGTSLYGYTF
.	few	TRBV29-1	11	TRBJ2-1	TGCAGCGGCCACGAGGTGAATGAGCAGTTCTTC	CSGHEVNEQFF
.	few	TRBV21-1	17	TRBJ2-5	TGTGCCAGCAGCAACGGGACTAGCGGGCCCCAGGGGGAGACCCAGTACTTC	CASSNGTSGPQGETQYF
.	.	TRBV4-1	19	TRBJ2-6	TGCGCCAGCAGCCAAGATCCCGCCTTCTACCCCTCTGGGGCCAACGTCCTGACTTTC	CASSQDPAFYPSGANVLTF
TRBD1	.	TRBV7-2	15	TRBJ2-7	TGTGCCAGCAGCCCCCAATCGACAGGGGTGGTCGAGCAGTACTTC	CASSPQSTGVVEQYF
.	.	TRBV11-2	18	TRBJ2-1	TGTGCCAGCAGCTTAGAGCGGGTCGGGCTAGAAAGATACAATGAGCAGTTCTTC	CASSLERVGLERYNEQFF
TRBD1	few	TRBV29-1	13	TRBJ2-7	TGCAGCGTCGGACAGGGGGCCCTCTACGAGCAGTACTTC	CSVGQGALYEQYF
.	.	TRBV10-1	14	TRBJ2-3	TGCGCCAGCAGTGAGTCCGCGAGTGCAGATACGCAGTATTTT	CASSESASADTQYF
TRBD2	.	TRBV27	18	TRBJ2-3	TGTGCCAGCAGTTCCGGGGGACTAGCGGCTTTAACCACAGATACGCAGTATTTT	CASSSGGLAALTTDTQYF
.	.	TRBV7-9	9	TRBJ2-1	TGTGCCAGCGGCGATGAGCAGTTCTTC	CASGDEQFF
TRBD2	.	TRBV20-1	14	TRBJ2-7	TGCAGTGCTAGAGTTAGCGGGAGTGCTGGCGAGCAGTACTTC	CSARVSGSAGEQYF
TRBD2	few	TRBV28	12	TRBJ2-4	TGTGCCAGCAGAAGGCCGGGGGGGGAGCAGTACTTC	CASRRPGGEQYF